This record concerns one T cell receptor (beta chain) sequence. The source of the sample is a study of blood T cell repertoires in COVID-19. Study-wide context: COVID-19 samples collected from the United States, Italy and Spain covered acute and convalescent phases. Nucleic acid was either cDNA or gDNA, and it came from T cells, B-cell-depleted T cells, or PBMCs.

Germline loops: CDR1 LGHDT, CDR2 YNNKEL (reference sequence). This CDR3 has 15 residues. Between the trimmed V and J ends, which lost 1 base and 3 bases, there was a span of 10 bases. Enrollees, about 18 to 95 years old, lived in 24 US areas. Profiled with immunoSEQ multiplex PCR; TCRdb holds only in-frame clones, not every one. The sample shows 180,000 or so clones, more than 70% of them seen only once. This clonotype originated in a man aged 35 to 55 with acute COVID-19. The material sequenced was PBMCs or T cells enriched from blood (not recorded which). The chain couples TRBV3-1 (or the pseudogene TRBV3-2) to TRBJ2-1; possibly TRBD2 for D (5 bases). CDR3 region: CASSQGAAGYNEQFF. CDR3 DNA sequence: TGTGCCAGCAGCCAAGGAGCTGCGGGCTACAATGAGCAGTTCTTC.